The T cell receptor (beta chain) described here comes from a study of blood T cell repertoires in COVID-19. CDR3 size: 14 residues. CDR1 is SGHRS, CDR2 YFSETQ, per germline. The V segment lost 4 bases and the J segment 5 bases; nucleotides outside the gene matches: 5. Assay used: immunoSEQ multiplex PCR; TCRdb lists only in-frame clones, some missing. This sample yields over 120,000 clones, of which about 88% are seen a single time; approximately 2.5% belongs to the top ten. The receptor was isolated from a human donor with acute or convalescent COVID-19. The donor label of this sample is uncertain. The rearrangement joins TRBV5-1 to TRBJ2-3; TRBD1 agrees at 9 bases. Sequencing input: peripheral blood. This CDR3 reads CASSQQGARDTQYF. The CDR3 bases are TGCGCCAGCAGCCAACAGGGGGCGCGAGATACGCAGTATTTT.